This T cell receptor beta chain derives from a study of response to subunit inactivated influenza vaccine (dated by TCRdb to the late 2010s). Concerning the study at large: To follow how T cells responded to a trivalent subunit inactivated influenza vaccine, the researchers relied on deep quantitative profiling of the T cell receptor repertoire. What the study reported, not specific to this receptor: The authors proposed that each seasonal influenza vaccination may bring in only a limited number of new T cells.

Library generation was performed with RT-PCR. The instrument was an Illumina HiSeq 2500. TCRdb took the public reads, trimmed them with fastp at Q25, ran MiXCR for clone calling and kept in-frame beta chains. Identical CDR3 protein sequences are pooled into one entry, listed with their most common genes and DNA. This sample is represented by 290,000 or so distinct CDR3 sequences; roughly 22% of them were singletons. The ten biggest clones cover 9% to 12% of the sample. The CDR3 spans 13 residues, from the cysteine through the phenylalanine. Just the 39-base CDR3 DNA is kept, in frame starting at base 1. Based on the germline V gene, the CDR1 and CDR2 sequences are SGDLS and YYNGEE. V is pared back by 0 bases and J by 12 bases, with 13 bases lying between the germline termini. This clonotype was seen a few times. What antigen it recognizes has not been identified. Qualities for individual bases were not recorded, and no much larger clone is one base off.

Here the chain combines TRBV9 and TRBJ2-1; the D match is possibly TRBD1 or TRBD2, with 5 bases aligned in each. The sample in question was PBMCs from blood, obtained less than 22 months after vaccination. This receptor was identified in a man between 50 and 69 years old who received an inactivated influenza vaccine. Donor details come from another sample of the same person, matched by shared clones. At the DNA level, the sequence is TGTGCCAGCAGCGTAGTAGGGGACCCCCGGCAGTTCTTC. Its protein product is CASSVVGDPRQFF.